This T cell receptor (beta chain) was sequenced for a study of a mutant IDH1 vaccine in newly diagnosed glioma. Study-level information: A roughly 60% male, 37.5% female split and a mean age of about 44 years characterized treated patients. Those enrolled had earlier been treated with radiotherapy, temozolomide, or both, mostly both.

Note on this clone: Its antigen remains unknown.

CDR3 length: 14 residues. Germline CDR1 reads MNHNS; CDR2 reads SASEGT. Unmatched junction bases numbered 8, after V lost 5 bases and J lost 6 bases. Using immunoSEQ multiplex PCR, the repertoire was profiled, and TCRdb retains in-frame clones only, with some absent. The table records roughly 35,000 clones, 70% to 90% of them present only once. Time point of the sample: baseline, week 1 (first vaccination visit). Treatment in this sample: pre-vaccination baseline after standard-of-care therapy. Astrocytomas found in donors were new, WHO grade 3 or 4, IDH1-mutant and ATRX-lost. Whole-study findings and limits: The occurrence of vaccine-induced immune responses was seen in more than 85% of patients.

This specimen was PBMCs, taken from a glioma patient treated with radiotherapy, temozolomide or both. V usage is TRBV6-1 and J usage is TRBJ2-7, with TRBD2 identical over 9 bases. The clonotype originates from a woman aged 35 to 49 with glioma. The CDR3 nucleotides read TGTGCCAGCAGTTTACCGGGACTAGCTGGCGAGCAGTACTTC. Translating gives CASSLPGLAGEQYF.